This is a list of T cell receptor beta chains from one sample in a study of vaccination and CD4 T cells after COVID-19. TCRdb itself ran the PCR reads through MiXCR, one entry per CDR3 protein. The sample contains some 16,000 distinct CDR3 sequences, 45% to 65% of which appear only once. These receptors have no known antigen. The source material was CD4+ T cells from blood, cultured in vitro. The receptors were sampled from a human donor who had recovered from COVID-19. Both conserved end residues are part of each CDR3. A D gene is named only where the DNA matches it firmly. The size entry is marked missing in some rows and otherwise reads once, few, many or a size class.

cdr3_aa cdr3_nt d_call v_call clone_size j_call
CSVEDRGDTQYF TGCAGCGTTGAAGATCGAGGAGATACGCAGTATTTT NA TRBV29-1 NA TRBJ2-3
CSARDTNSNQPQHF TGCAGTGCGCGTGACACTAATAGCAATCAGCCCCAGCATTTT NA TRBV20-1 NA TRBJ1-5
CATSDLLGGYTF TGTGCCACCAGTGATTTGTTGGGTGGCTACACCTTC NA TRBV24-1 NA TRBJ1-2
CASSPGGTSTGYTF TGTGCCAGCAGCCCAGGGGGCACCTCGACTGGCTACACCTTC TRBD1 TRBV12-3/TRBV12-4 NA TRBJ1-2
CASSESMDNREGKDTQYF TGCGCCAGCAGTGAGTCAATGGACAACAGGGAAGGGAAAGATACGCAGTATTTT NA TRBV10-1 NA TRBJ2-3
CASSFGAFGTDTQYF TGCGCCAGCAGCTTCGGGGCTTTTGGCACAGATACGCAGTATTTT NA TRBV5-1 NA TRBJ2-3
CASSEAGETQYF TGTGCCAGCAGTGAAGCGGGGGAGACCCAGTACTTC NA TRBV6-1 NA TRBJ2-5
CSVGGGNQPQHF TGCAGCGTTGGGGGTGGCAATCAGCCCCAGCATTTT NA TRBV29-1 few TRBJ1-5
CSARDTPTGVTLHF TGCAGTGCTAGAGACACTCCGACTGGGGTCACCCTCCACTTT NA TRBV20-1 few TRBJ1-6
CASAGTVNYEQYF TGTGCCTCCGCGGGGACAGTAAACTACGAGCAGTACTTC NA TRBV10-3 NA TRBJ2-7
CASSTAGREPSTDTQYF TGTGCCAGTAGTACAGCAGGGAGGGAGCCTAGCACAGATACGCAGTATTTT TRBD2 TRBV19 NA TRBJ2-3
CATSRGRGLVENIQYF TGTGCCACCAGCAGAGGTAGGGGGCTGGTTGAAAACATTCAGTACTTC TRBD1 TRBV15 few TRBJ2-4
CASSYDMPGNSPLHF TGTGCCAGCAGTTACGATATGCCCGGGAATTCACCCCTCCACTTT NA TRBV6-5 NA TRBJ1-6
CASGGFGSPLHF TGTGCCAGCGGGGGGTTTGGTTCACCCCTCCACTTT NA TRBV6-2/TRBV6-3 NA TRBJ1-6
CSAPENTEAFF TGCAGTGCTCCCGAGAACACTGAAGCTTTCTTT NA TRBV20-1 NA TRBJ1-1
CAWSVRSGELFF TGTGCCTGGAGTGTACGTTCCGGGGAGCTGTTTTTT NA TRBV30 NA TRBJ2-2
CASSLRDRGSNQPQHF TGTGCCAGCAGCCTCCGGGACAGGGGTAGCAATCAGCCCCAGCATTTT TRBD1 TRBV7-7 few TRBJ1-5
CASSPGDRETQYF TGTGCCAGCTCACCAGGGGACCGAGAGACCCAGTACTTC NA TRBV18 few TRBJ2-5
CATSRDMGQQETQYF TGTGCCACCAGCAGAGATATGGGACAGCAAGAGACCCAGTACTTC TRBD1 TRBV15 once TRBJ2-5
CASSRLNYEQYF TGTGCCAGCAGTCGACTGAACTACGAGCAGTACTTC NA TRBV2 few TRBJ2-7
CASSTRRGYGYTF TGTGCCAGCAGTACCCGGCGGGGATATGGCTACACCTTC NA TRBV12-3/TRBV12-4 NA TRBJ1-2
CASSPRDRPLYGYTF TGCGCCAGCAGCCCCCGGGACAGGCCCCTCTATGGCTACACCTTC TRBD1 TRBV4-3 once TRBJ1-2
CASSLVGREQFF TGTGCCAGCAGCTTAGTGGGTCGTGAGCAGTTCTTC NA TRBV11-2 once TRBJ2-1
CAISEGGHTDTQYF TGTGCCATCAGTGAGGGCGGACACACAGATACGCAGTATTTT NA TRBV10-3 few TRBJ2-3